One and the same sample provided the 32 T cell receptor beta chains below, sequenced in a study of T cells in Graves' hyperthyroidism and ophthalmopathy. Using RNA transcripts as the source, TCR beta CDR3 regions were amplified. With the HTBI primer set, the TCR CDR3 went through a first round of RT-PCR. TCRdb re-called the multiplex PCR reads with MiXCR, one entry per CDR3 protein. The data hold hundreds of thousands of distinct CDR3 sequences, with 12% to 15% observed a single time. Sample: blood. These receptors were obtained from a woman aged 18-29 years with Graves' hyperthyroidism.

This clonotype was seen ten or more times. This chain joins TRBV7-2 and TRBJ2-7; 13 bases align to TRBD2. V was pared by 4 bases and J by 4 bases, with 7 bases of the junction left unmatched. The germline V gene has CDR1 SGHTA and CDR2 FQGNSA. The CDR3 totals 16 residues. As DNA, the CDR3 is TGTGCCAGCAGCTACGGACTAGCGGGAGACGGGTACGAGCAGTACTTC. It codes for CASSYGLAGDGYEQYF.

The chain uses TRBV28 and TRBJ2-7; D uncertain. The CDR3 contains 14 residues. The V end lost 3 bases, the J end lost 3 bases, and 12 bases lay between the germline ends. The germline gives CDR1 MDHEN, CDR2 SYDVKM. The CDR3 bases are TGTGCCAGCAGTTTCGTGGGCCTAAACTACGAGCAGTACTTC. This codes for CASSFVGLNYEQYF.

The chain joins TRBV2 to TRBJ1-2, with D uncertain. Trimming pared 6 bases from V and 3 bases from J, leaving 5 bases between. Germline CDR1 and CDR2: SNHLY and FYNNEI. The CDR3 consists of 11 residues. The CDR3 is CASRIDYGYTF. As DNA, the CDR3 is TGTGCCAGCAGAATAGACTATGGCTACACCTTC.

The sample holds many counts of this clonotype. The chain recombines TRBV3-1 with TRBJ2-7; D perhaps matches TRBD2 (5 bases). This CDR3 has 13 amino acids. Trimming removed 5 bases at V and 7 bases at J, with 15 bases between. From germline, CDR1 is LGHDT and CDR2 YNNKEL (reference sequence). The CDR3 DNA reads TGTGCCAGCAGCGAAAACCGGAGAGGGGAGCAGTACTTC. Its protein product is CASSENRRGEQYF.

The chain has TRBV20-1 and TRBJ2-2; 8 nucleotides agree with TRBD2. Looked up from germline, CDR1 is DFQATT and CDR2 is SNEGSKA (reference sequence). Trimming at V came to 3 bases and at J to 5 bases, leaving 11 bases not matched to a gene. The CDR3 is made up of 16 amino acids. The CDR3, as DNA: TGCAGTGCTAGTAAAGGAGCGGGAGAAAAAACCGGGGAGCTGTTTTTT. Translation: CSASKGAGEKTGELFF.

J is TRBJ1-4 and V is TRBV6-1; TRBD1 might be the D (5 bases). The CDR3 has 15 residues. CDR1 and CDR2 from the germline V gene are MNHNS and SASEGT. The V end was cut by 6 bases, the J end by 7 bases, with 18 bases between. This CDR3 reads CASRRDLLGVEKLFF. CDR3 bases: TGTGCCAGCAGGAGGGACCTTTTGGGGGTTGAAAAACTGTTTTTT.

Ten or more counts support this clonotype. The chain couples TRBV20-1 to TRBJ2-7; 10 nucleotides align to TRBD2. Germline V gene lookup returns CDR1 DFQATT and CDR2 SNEGSKA (reference sequence). The CDR3 extends over 14 amino acids. The V gene end was trimmed by 3 bases and the J gene end by 1 base; junction bases not matched to a gene: 3. CDR3 DNA: TGCAGTGCTAGCTCAGCGGGAGGGTCCTACGAGCAGTACTTC. This gives the protein CSASSAGGSYEQYF.

This clonotype was detected ten times or more. The chain couples TRBV7-3 to TRBJ2-1; 13 positions match TRBD2. Per germline, CDR1 SGHTA and CDR2 FQGTGA. J lost 8 bases, V lost 0 bases, and 7 bases had no gene match. This CDR3 is built from 17 residues. CDR3 sequence (DNA): TGTGCCAGCAGCTTAACCGCGGGACTAGCGGGGTCCCATGAGCAGTTCTTC. This encodes CASSLTAGLAGSHEQFF.

This clonotype has only a few counts. The chain couples TRBV19 to TRBJ2-1; TRBD2 matches at 10 bases. This CDR3 spans 15 amino acids. Germline-derived CDR1 and CDR2 are LNHDA and SQIVND (reference sequence). After removal of 3 bases from V and 8 bases from J, the junction contained 7 bases not matched to a gene. This CDR3 is CASSMSAGGGHEQFF. Here the CDR3 DNA reads TGTGCCAGTAGTATGTCAGCGGGAGGGGGGCATGAGCAGTTCTTC.

A few counts support this clonotype. The V and J genes are TRBV5-1 and TRBJ2-1, with 12 nucleotides matching TRBD2. Losses at the gene ends were 4 bases for V and 8 bases for J; bases not matched to a gene: 16. CDR3 length: 18 amino acids. The germline V gene encodes CDR1 SGHRS and CDR2 YFSETQ. CDR3 DNA sequence: TGCGCCAGCAGCCTCACCGAGCTACCTAGCGGGAGGGCCCATGAGCAGTTCTTC. Its protein is CASSLTELPSGRAHEQFF.

Many counts were recorded for this clonotype. The chain has TRBV30 and TRBJ2-3; weak D call: TRBD1 (6 bases). The CDR3 has 13 residues. V was clipped by 4 bases and J by 8 bases, with 16 bases between them. Germline V lookup: CDR1 GTSNPN, CDR2 SVGIG (reference sequence). The CDR3 DNA reads as TGTGCCTGGAACCCCCAGGGGTTCGGTACGCAGTATTTT. It yields the protein CAWNPQGFGTQYF.

This clonotype was counted a single time. This may come from a read error, since a much larger clone is one base off. The CDR3: CASSLQPGTLYGYTF. In DNA, the CDR3 is TGTGCCAGCAGCCTTCAACCCGGGACTTTATATGGCTACACCTTC. V is TRBV7-2 and J is TRBJ1-2; the D gene is possibly TRBD1 (5 bases). This CDR3 spans 15 amino acids. Germline CDR1 SGHTA, CDR2 FQGNSA. V was trimmed by 5 bases and J by 5 bases, leaving 18 bases between them. Variable domain in full (rest from reference TRBV7-2 and TRBJ1-2): GAGVSQSPSNKVTEKGKDVELRCDPISGHTALYWYRQSLGQGLEFLIYFQGNSAPDKSGLPSDRFSAERTGGSVSTLTIQRTQQEDSAVYLCASSLQPGTLYGYTFGSGTRLTVV.

A single count supports this clonotype. The rearrangement links TRBV10-3 to TRBJ1-1; tentatively, D is TRBD1 (6 bases). Trimming took off 4 bases at V and 1 base at J, with 19 bases between the two ends. The CDR3 spans 17 residues. In germline, CDR1 is ENHRY, CDR2 SYGVKD. CDR3 amino acids: CAISVAPGGQKNTEAFF. CDR3 sequence (DNA): TGTGCCATCAGTGTAGCCCCCGGTGGACAGAAGAACACTGAAGCTTTCTTT.

The chain couples TRBV27 to TRBJ2-7; 10 nucleotides agree with TRBD2. The CDR3 is 15 amino acids. The J segment lost 2 bases and the V segment lost 10 bases, leaving 11 bases of the junction unmatched. The V gene's germline CDR1 is MNHEY and CDR2 SMNVEV (reference sequence). This CDR3 reads CATRGRTSGAYEQYF. In DNA, the CDR3 is TGTGCCACCAGGGGACGGACTAGCGGCGCCTACGAGCAGTACTTC.

This clonotype was detected only a few times. The rearrangement uses TRBV28 and TRBJ2-1, with D possibly being TRBD1 or TRBD2 (5 bases each). V lost 5 bases, J lost 4 bases, and 15 bases lay in between. The CDR3 covers 15 residues. Germline CDR1 reads MDHEN; CDR2 reads SYDVKM. The CDR3 DNA reads TGTGCCAGCAGTGCAACCGGGACCATATACAATGAGCAGTTCTTC. Amino acid sequence: CASSATGTIYNEQFF.

Many counts were recorded for this clonotype. CDR3 DNA sequence: TGCAGTGCTCGATTTCAGGGCCCCACCGGGGAGCTGTTTTTT. This gives the protein CSARFQGPTGELFF. The J gene is TRBJ2-2, the V gene TRBV20-1, with a tentative D call TRBD1 (5 bases). The germline CDR1 and CDR2 sequences are DFQATT and SNEGSKA (reference sequence). This CDR3 has 14 residues. The V and J ends lost 5 bases and 4 bases respectively, with 14 bases between them.

This clonotype has ten or more counts. The chain carries TRBV2 and TRBJ2-7, with D maybe TRBD2 (6 bases). The CDR3 runs to 15 residues. V dropped 7 bases and J dropped 0 bases, with 16 bases sitting between them. Germline V gene sequence: CDR1 SNHLY, CDR2 FYNNEI. CDR3 amino acids: CASTDIQRVSYEQYF. CDR3 nucleotide sequence: TGTGCCAGCACTGACATCCAGCGGGTCTCCTACGAGCAGTACTTC. The whole variable domain, filled in from reference TRBV2 and TRBJ2-7, reads EPEVTQTPSHQVTQMGQEVILRCVPISNHLYFYWYRQILGQKVEFLVSFYNNEISEKSEIFDDQFSVERPDGSNFTLKIRSTKLEDSAMYFCASTDIQRVSYEQYFGPGTRLTVT.

This clonotype showed up many times. The CDR3 DNA is TGTGCCAGCACCCTTGGGCAGGGGGCCTACAATGAGCAGTTCTTC. This sequence encodes CASTLGQGAYNEQFF. The V gene is TRBV12-3 or TRBV12-4, the J gene TRBJ2-1; 7 nucleotides align to TRBD1. V was clipped by 7 bases and J by 2 bases; unmatched bases: 8. The CDR3 loop spans 15 amino acids.

This clonotype was seen many times. The V gene is TRBV27, the J gene TRBJ2-7; either TRBD1 or TRBD2 may supply D (5 bases each). This CDR3 is 15 amino acids long. Trimming removed 2 bases from V and 3 bases from J, with 14 bases in between. In germline, CDR1 is MNHEY, CDR2 SMNVEV (reference sequence). The CDR3 loop is CASSLLGDRGYEQYF. The CDR3 DNA sequence: TGTGCCAGCAGTTTACTGGGGGATCGGGGCTACGAGCAGTACTTC.

This clonotype was seen many times. This chain uses TRBV29-1 with TRBJ2-1, with 8 nucleotides matching TRBD2. This CDR3 is 15 amino acids long. CDR1 and CDR2 from the germline V gene are SQVTM and ANQGSEA. V trimming: 7 bases; J trimming: 1 base; junction bases outside the gene matches: 9. The CDR3 here is CSGGPTSGSYNEQFF. DNA for the CDR3: TGCAGCGGTGGCCCTACTAGCGGTTCCTACAATGAGCAGTTCTTC.

On this clonotype: One end of the junction is discordant with germline, which a read error may explain. This chain connects TRBV5-6 to TRBJ2-1; no clear D gene. Germline CDR1 SGHDT, CDR2 YYEEEE. The CDR3 totals 12 residues. CDR3 bases: TGTGCCAGCAGCTTGGGGGTCCATGAGCGGTTCTTC. Translation gives CASSLGVHERFF.

The chain couples TRBV28 to TRBJ2-3; D might be TRBD1 or TRBD2, each matching 6 bases. CDR3 size: 16 residues. With 6 bases removed from V and 1 base from J, the gap between germline ends came to 17 bases. Germline V gene sequence: CDR1 MDHEN, CDR2 SYDVKM. The CDR3 DNA reads TGTGCCAGCAGCGACTATGGAAGGGGGGGCACAGATACGCAGTATTTT. Its protein is CASSDYGRGGTDTQYF.

The sample holds many counts of this clonotype. The chain carries TRBV11-2 and TRBJ2-1, with 9 bases fitting TRBD2. V lost 1 base, J lost 3 bases, and 7 bases stayed unmatched. CDR3 length: 17 residues. Germline-derived CDR1 and CDR2 are SGHAT and FQNNGV. CDR3 in amino acids: CASSLVPGLAYYNEQFF. CDR3 DNA sequence: TGTGCCAGCAGCTTAGTACCAGGACTAGCGTACTACAATGAGCAGTTCTTC.

The rearrangement links TRBV5-6 to TRBJ1-5; tentative D call: TRBD1 (5 bases). CDR1 is SGHDT, CDR2 YYEEEE, per germline. The CDR3 covers 15 residues. V dropped 4 bases and J dropped 2 bases, with 13 bases sitting between them. Here the CDR3 DNA reads TGTGCCAGCAGCCAAGTAGGGGTTCGCAATCAGCCCCAGCATTTT. Translation: CASSQVGVRNQPQHF.

The genes are TRBV6-5 and TRBJ2-5; weak D call: TRBD1 (6 bases). The V end lost 0 bases, the J end lost 7 bases, and 15 bases lay between the germline ends. CDR1 MNHEY and CDR2 SVGAGI come from the germline V gene. The CDR3 is 15 amino acids. CDR3 sequence (DNA): TGTGCCAGCAGTTACTCTTCAGGGGCCTTAGGGACCCAGTACTTC. It yields the protein CASSYSSGALGTQYF.

This clonotype was observed a handful of times. J is TRBJ2-5 and V is TRBV6-1; 7 bases line up with TRBD1. Germline V gene sequence: CDR1 MNHNS, CDR2 SASEGT. The V segment lost 3 bases and the J segment 5 bases; nucleotides outside the gene matches: 0. There are 12 residues in the CDR3. CDR3 bases: TGTGCCAGCAGTGAGACAGGGGAGACCCAGTACTTC. The encoded protein is CASSETGETQYF.

This clonotype showed up many times. The rearrangement joins TRBV15 to TRBJ1-5; D unresolved. V lost 0 bases, J lost 1 base, and 7 bases lay in between. The V gene's germline CDR1 is LNHNV and CDR2 YYDKDF (reference sequence). The CDR3 is 15 residues long. The CDR3 DNA sequence: TGTGCCACCAGCAGAGATCTCACGAGCAATCAGCCCCAGCATTTT. Translation: CATSRDLTSNQPQHF.

In this sample, this clonotype turned up many times. The chain couples TRBV5-1 to TRBJ1-5; D not certain. The germline CDR1 and CDR2 sequences are SGHRS and YFSETQ. The CDR3 spans 14 residues. Trimming removed 2 bases from V and 1 base from J, with 7 bases in between. The CDR3 sequence is CASSLEGSNQPQHF. CDR3 nucleotides: TGCGCCAGCAGCTTAGAGGGAAGCAATCAGCCCCAGCATTTT.

In this sample, this clonotype turned up many times. The chain recombines TRBV7-9 with TRBJ2-7; the match to TRBD1 covers 7 bases. Germline lookup yields CDR1 SEHNR and CDR2 FQNEAQ (reference sequence). J was trimmed by 5 bases and V by 6 bases; bases with no gene match: 13. The CDR3 loop spans 15 amino acids. CDR3 sequence reads: CASSTSTGWGDEQYF. The CDR3 region has the DNA TGTGCCAGCAGTACCTCGACAGGGTGGGGCGACGAGCAGTACTTC.

This clonotype turned up a few times. The V and J genes are TRBV6-1 and TRBJ1-1; D is undetermined. CDR3 length: 13 amino acids. Germline V gene lookup returns CDR1 MNHNS and CDR2 SASEGT. V dropped 7 bases and J dropped 4 bases, with 13 bases sitting between them. The CDR3 DNA is TGTGCCAGCATGACGGCAGGAGGCACTGAAGCTTTCTTT. The encoded protein is CASMTAGGTEAFF.

This clonotype was seen only a few times. The chain combines TRBV6-1 with TRBJ2-3, with 13 bases fitting TRBD2. The CDR3 loop spans 18 amino acids. Trimming removed 6 bases from V and 1 base from J; junction bases left unmatched: 10. The germline CDR1 and CDR2 sequences are MNHNS and SASEGT. This CDR3 reads CASRPLAGGPRGTDTQYF. CDR3 DNA: TGTGCCAGCAGGCCACTAGCGGGAGGGCCGAGGGGCACAGATACGCAGTATTTT.

The rearrangement links TRBV29-1 to TRBJ1-1; 7 bases agree with TRBD1. The CDR3 consists of 17 residues. Germline CDR1 is SQVTM and CDR2 is ANQGSEA. J lost 4 bases, V lost 6 bases, and 20 bases had no gene match. The CDR3 here is CSVLLRKGGVIPTEAFF. The CDR3, as DNA: TGCAGCGTCCTCCTAAGGAAAGGGGGCGTAATCCCCACTGAAGCTTTCTTT.